Sequencing of this T cell receptor (beta chain) was carried out in a study of T cell changes during pregnancy in multiple sclerosis. Libraries were prepared by immunoSEQ multiplex PCR; TCRdb keeps only in-frame clonotypes and omits some of them. The sample comprises 73,000 or so clones, about 90% of which are singletons, and approximately 0.84% rests with the top ten. This TCR was recovered from a female donor with multiple sclerosis, enrolled in a pregnancy study. This material consisted of peripheral blood, taken in the second trimester of pregnancy.

The CDR3 protein is CAISEGGLVWTQYF. In DNA, the CDR3 is TGTGCCATCAGTGAGGGTGGACTAGTATGGACCCAGTACTTC. V and J are TRBV10-3 and TRBJ2-5, with 7 bases identical to TRBD2. This CDR3 comprises 14 residues. Germline CDR1 and CDR2: ENHRY and SYGVKD. V lost 2 bases and J lost 7; bases outside the gene matches: 7.